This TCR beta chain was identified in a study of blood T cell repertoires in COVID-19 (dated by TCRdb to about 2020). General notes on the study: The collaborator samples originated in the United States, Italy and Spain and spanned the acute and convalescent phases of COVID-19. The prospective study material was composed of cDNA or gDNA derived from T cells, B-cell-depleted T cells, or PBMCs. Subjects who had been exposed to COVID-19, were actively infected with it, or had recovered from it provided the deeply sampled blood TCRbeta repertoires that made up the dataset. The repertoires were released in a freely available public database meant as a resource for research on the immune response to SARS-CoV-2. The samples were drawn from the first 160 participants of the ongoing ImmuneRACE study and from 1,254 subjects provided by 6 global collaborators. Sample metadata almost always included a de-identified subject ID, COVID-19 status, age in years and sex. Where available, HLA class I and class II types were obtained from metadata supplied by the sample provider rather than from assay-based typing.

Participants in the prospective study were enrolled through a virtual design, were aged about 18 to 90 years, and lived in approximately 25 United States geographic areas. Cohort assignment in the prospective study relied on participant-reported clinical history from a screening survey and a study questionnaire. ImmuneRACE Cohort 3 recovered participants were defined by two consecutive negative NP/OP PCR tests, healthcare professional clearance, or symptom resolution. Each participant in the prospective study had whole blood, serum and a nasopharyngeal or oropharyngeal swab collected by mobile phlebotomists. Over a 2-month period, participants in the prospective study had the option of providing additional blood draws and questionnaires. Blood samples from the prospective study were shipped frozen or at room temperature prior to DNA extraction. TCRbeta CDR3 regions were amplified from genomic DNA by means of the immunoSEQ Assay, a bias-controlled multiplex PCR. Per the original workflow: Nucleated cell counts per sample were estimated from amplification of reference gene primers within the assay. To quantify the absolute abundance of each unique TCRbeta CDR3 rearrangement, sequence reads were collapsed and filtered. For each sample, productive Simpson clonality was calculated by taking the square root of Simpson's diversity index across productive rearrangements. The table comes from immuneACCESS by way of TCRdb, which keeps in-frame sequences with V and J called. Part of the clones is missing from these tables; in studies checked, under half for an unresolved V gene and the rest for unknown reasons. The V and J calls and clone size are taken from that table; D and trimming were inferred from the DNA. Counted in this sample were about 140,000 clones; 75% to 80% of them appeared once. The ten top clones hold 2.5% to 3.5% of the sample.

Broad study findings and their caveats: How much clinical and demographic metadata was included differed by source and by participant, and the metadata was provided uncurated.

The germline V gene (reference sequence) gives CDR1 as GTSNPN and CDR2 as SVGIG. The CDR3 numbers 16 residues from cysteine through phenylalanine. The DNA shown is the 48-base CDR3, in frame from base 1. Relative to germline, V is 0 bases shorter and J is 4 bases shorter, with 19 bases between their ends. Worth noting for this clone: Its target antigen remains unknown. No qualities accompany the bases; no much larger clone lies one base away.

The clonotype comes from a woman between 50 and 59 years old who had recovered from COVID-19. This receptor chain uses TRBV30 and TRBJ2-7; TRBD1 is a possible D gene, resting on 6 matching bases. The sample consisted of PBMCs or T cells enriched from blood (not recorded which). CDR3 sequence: CAWSVWGHRVSYEQYF. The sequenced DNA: TGTGCCTGGAGTGTCTGGGGACACAGGGTTTCGTACGAGCAGTACTTC. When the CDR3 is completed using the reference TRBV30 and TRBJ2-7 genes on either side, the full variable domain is SQTIHQWPATLVQPVGSPLSLECTVEGTSNPNLYWYRQAAGRGLQLLFYSVGIGQISSEVPQNLSASRPQDRQFILSSKKLLLSDSGFYLCAWSVWGHRVSYEQYFGPGTRLTVT.